Described below is a single TCR beta chain sequence and its context. Trimming stripped 4 bases from V and 1 base from J, with 14 bases between. This CDR3 is 14 amino acids long. In germline, CDR1 is GTSNPN, CDR2 SVGIG (reference sequence). The sample is drawn from a study of blood T cell repertoires in COVID-19. Study-level background: Sources were T cells, B-cell-depleted T cells, or PBMCs; the material itself was cDNA or gDNA.

In the authors' methods: From reference gene primer amplification, estimates of nucleated cell counts were derived. Method: immunoSEQ multiplex PCR; TCRdb's copy keeps in-frame clones and lacks some. V and J calls and clone size are as listed in that table; D and trimming were resolved from the DNA. The sample records tens of thousands of clones, less than 85% being singletons. Sequencing was performed on peripheral blood. This rearrangement joins TRBV30 to TRBJ2-7; D is perhaps TRBD1 (8 bases). This TCR came from a woman older than 75 with acute or convalescent COVID-19. The CDR3 region has the DNA TGTGCCTGGACCAGCGGGACAGGATCCTACGAGCAGTACTTC. Amino acids: CAWTSGTGSYEQYF.